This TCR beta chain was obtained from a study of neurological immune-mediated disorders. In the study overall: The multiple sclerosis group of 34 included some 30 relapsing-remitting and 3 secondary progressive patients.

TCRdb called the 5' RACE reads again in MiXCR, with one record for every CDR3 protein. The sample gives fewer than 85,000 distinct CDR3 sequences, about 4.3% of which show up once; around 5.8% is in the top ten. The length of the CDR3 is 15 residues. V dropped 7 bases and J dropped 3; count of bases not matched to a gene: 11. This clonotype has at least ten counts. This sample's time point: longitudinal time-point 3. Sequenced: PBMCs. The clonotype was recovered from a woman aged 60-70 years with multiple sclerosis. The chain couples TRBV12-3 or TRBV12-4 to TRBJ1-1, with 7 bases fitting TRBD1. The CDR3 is CASKPVAGGYTEAFF. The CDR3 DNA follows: TGTGCCAGCAAACCTGTGGCAGGGGGATACACTGAAGCTTTCTTT.